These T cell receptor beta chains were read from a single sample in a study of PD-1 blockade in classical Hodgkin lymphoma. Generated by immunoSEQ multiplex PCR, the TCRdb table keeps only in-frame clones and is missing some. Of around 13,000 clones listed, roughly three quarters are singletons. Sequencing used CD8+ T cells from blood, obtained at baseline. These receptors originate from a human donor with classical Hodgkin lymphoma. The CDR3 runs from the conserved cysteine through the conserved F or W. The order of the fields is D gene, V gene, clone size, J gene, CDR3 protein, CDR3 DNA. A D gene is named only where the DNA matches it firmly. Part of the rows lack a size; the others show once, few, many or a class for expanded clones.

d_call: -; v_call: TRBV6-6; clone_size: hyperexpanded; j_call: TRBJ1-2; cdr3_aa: CASSPQPVEGYGYTF; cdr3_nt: TGTGCCAGCAGTCCACAGCCCGTTGAAGGCTATGGCTACACCTTC
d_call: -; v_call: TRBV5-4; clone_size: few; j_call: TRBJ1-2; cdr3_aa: CASSFSTTGPGYTF; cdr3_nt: TGTGCCAGCAGCTTCTCAACCACAGGGCCTGGCTACACCTTC
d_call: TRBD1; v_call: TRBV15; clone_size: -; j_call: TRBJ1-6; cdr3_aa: CATSGRQGHNSPLHF; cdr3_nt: TGTGCCACCAGCGGTCGACAGGGTCACAATTCACCCCTCCACTTT
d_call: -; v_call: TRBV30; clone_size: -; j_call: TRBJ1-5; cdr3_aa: CASGDQPQHF; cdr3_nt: TGTGCAAGCGGGGATCAGCCCCAGCATTTT
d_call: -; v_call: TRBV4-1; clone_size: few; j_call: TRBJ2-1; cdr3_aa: CASSSGVYNEQFF; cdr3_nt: TGCGCCAGCAGCTCTGGAGTATACAATGAGCAGTTCTTC
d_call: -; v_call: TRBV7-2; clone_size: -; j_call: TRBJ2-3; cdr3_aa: CASSLRGGATDTQYF; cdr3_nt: TGTGCCAGCAGCTTAAGGGGGGGGGCCACAGATACGCAGTATTTT
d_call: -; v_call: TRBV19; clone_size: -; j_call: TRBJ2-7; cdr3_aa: CASNGALSDEQYF; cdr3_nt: TGTGCCAGTAACGGGGCCCTCTCCGACGAGCAGTACTTC
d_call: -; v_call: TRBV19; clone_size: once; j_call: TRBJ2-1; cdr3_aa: CASQGSYNEQFF; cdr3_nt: TGTGCCAGTCAGGGATCCTACAATGAGCAGTTCTTC
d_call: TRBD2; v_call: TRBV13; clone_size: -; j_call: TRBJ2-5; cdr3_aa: CASSPSGAGGETQYF; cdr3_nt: TGTGCCAGCAGCCCTAGCGGGGCCGGGGGGGAGACCCAGTACTTC
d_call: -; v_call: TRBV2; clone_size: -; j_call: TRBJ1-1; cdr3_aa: CASRAGSAEAFF; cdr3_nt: TGTGCCAGCAGAGCAGGGAGCGCTGAAGCTTTCTTT
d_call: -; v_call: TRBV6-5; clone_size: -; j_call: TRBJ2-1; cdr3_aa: CASSESVGNEQFF; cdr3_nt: TGTGCCAGCAGTGAATCGGTTGGCAATGAGCAGTTCTTC
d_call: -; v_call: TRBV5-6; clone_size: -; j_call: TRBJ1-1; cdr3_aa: CASSLADTEAFF; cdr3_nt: TGTGCCAGCAGCTTGGCCGACACTGAAGCTTTCTTT
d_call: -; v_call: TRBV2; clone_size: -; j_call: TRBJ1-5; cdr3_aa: CASSDGGPQPQHF; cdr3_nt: TGTGCCAGCAGTGATGGAGGGCCTCAGCCCCAGCATTTT
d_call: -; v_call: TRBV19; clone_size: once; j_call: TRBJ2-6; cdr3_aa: CASSIIYGQPGGANVLTF; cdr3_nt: TGTGCCAGTAGTATAATTTACGGGCAGCCGGGAGGGGCCAACGTCCTGACTTTC
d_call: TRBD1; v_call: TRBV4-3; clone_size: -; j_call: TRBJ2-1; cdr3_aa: CASSQDRGIHGEQFF; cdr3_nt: TGCGCCAGCAGCCAGGACAGGGGCATTCATGGTGAGCAGTTCTTC
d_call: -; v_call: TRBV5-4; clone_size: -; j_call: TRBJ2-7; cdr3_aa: CASSFRGGSYEQYF; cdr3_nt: TGTGCCAGCAGCTTCCGGGGCGGCTCCTACGAGCAGTACTTC
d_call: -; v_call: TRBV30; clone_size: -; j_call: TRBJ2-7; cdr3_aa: CAWSVGGGEQYF; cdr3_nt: TGTGCCTGGAGTGTCGGAGGGGGCGAGCAGTACTTC
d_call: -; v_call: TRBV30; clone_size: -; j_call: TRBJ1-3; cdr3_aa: CAWSDSGNTIYF; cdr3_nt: TGTGCCTGGAGCGATTCTGGAAACACCATATATTTT
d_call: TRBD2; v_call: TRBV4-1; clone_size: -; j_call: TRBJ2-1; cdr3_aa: CASSQPPVRGGRDEQFF; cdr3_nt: TGCGCCAGCAGCCAACCCCCCGTCCGGGGGGGCCGCGATGAGCAGTTCTTC
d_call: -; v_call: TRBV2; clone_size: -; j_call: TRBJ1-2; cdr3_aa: CASSTTGTSGYGYTF; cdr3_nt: TGTGCCAGCAGTACCACAGGGACTTCGGGCTATGGCTACACCTTC
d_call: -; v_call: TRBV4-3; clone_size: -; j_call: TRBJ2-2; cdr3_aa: CASSQEGLAYTGELFF; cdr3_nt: TGCGCCAGCAGCCAAGAAGGGCTAGCGTACACCGGGGAGCTGTTTTTT
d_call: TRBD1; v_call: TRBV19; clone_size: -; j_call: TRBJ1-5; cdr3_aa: CASSRTGVQNQPQHF; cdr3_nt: TGTGCCAGTAGTAGGACAGGGGTTCAGAATCAGCCCCAGCATTTT
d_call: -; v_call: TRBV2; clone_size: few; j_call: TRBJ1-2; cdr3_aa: CASSEEGRTYGYTF; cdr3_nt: TGTGCCAGCAGCGAGGAGGGGCGCACCTATGGCTACACCTTC
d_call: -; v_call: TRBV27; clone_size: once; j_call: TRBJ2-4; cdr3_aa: CASSLSYTSYTKNIQYF; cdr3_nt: TGTGCCAGCAGTTTATCGTATACTAGTTATACCAAAAACATTCAGTACTTC
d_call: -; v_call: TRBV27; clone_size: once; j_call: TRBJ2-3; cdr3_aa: CASKWGADTQYF; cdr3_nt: TGTGCCAGCAAATGGGGCGCAGATACGCAGTATTTT
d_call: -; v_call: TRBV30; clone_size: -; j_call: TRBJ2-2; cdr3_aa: CAWRQEAGELFF; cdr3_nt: TGTGCCTGGAGACAGGAGGCCGGGGAGCTGTTTTTT
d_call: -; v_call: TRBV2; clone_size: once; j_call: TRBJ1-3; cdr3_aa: CASSEGTGNTIYF; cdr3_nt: TGTGCCAGCAGTGAAGGAACTGGAAACACCATATATTTT
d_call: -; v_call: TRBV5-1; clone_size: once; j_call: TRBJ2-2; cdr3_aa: CASSHSTGTTNTGELFF; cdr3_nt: TGCGCCAGCAGTCATAGTACCGGGACAACGAACACCGGGGAGCTGTTTTTT
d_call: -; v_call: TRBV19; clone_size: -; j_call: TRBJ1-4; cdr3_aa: CASSSTGGDEKLFF; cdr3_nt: TGTGCCAGTAGCTCGACAGGTGGGGATGAAAAACTGTTTTTT
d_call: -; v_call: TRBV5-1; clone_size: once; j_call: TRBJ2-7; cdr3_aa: CASSLTGTQQYF; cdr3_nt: TGCGCCAGCAGCCTAACCGGGACGCAGCAGTACTTC
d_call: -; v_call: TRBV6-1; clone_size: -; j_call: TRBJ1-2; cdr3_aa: CASSERGVTYLEPNGYTF; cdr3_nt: TGTGCCAGCAGTGAACGGGGGGTCACCTACTTGGAGCCAAATGGCTACACCTTC
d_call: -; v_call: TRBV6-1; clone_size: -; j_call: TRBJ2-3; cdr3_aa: CAVSEEGRGGDTQYF; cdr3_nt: TGTGCCGTCTCCGAGGAAGGCAGGGGAGGAGATACGCAGTATTTT
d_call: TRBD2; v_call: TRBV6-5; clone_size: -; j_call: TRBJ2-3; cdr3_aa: CASSYSNGGITDTQYF; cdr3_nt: TGTGCCAGCAGTTACTCAAACGGGGGGATCACAGATACGCAGTATTTT
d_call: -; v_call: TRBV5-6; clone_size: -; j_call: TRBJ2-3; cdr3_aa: CASSFLAGISTDTQYF; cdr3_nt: TGTGCCAGCAGCTTTCTGGCAGGGATTAGCACAGATACGCAGTATTTT
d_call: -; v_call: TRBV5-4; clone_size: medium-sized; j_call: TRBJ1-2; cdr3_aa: CASSAGQYGYTF; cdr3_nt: TGTGCCAGCAGCGCAGGACAGTATGGCTACACCTTC
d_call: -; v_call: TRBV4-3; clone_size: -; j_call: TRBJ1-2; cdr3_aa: CASSQDLKVPANYGYTF; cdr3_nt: TGCGCCAGCAGCCAAGATCTGAAGGTACCGGCGAACTATGGCTACACCTTC
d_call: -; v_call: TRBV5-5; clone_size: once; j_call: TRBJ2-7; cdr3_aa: CASSSRADWDEQYF; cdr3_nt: TGTGCCAGCAGCTCCCGCGCCGACTGGGACGAGCAGTACTTC
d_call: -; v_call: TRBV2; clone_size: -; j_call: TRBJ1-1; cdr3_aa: CASSEFLTEAFF; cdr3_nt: TGTGCCAGCAGTGAATTTTTAACTGAAGCTTTCTTT
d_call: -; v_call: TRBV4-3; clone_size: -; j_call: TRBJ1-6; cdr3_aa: CASSQDRGSRLVNSPLHF; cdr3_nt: TGCGCCAGCAGCCAAGATCGGGGGAGTAGGTTGGTTAATTCACCCCTCCACTTT
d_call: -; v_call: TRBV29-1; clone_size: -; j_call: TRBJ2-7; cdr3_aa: CSVWPGSTEQYF; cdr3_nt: TGCAGCGTTTGGCCAGGGAGTACCGAGCAGTACTTC
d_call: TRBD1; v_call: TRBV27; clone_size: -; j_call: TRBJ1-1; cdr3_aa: CASNTGGAEAFF; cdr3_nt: TGTGCCAGCAACACAGGGGGGGCTGAAGCTTTCTTT
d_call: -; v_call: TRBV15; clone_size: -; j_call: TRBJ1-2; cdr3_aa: CATSRTNRVGGYTF; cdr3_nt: TGTGCCACCAGCAGAACAAACAGGGTTGGAGGCTACACCTTC
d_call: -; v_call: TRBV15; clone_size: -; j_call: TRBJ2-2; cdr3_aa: CATSGGGASNTGELFF; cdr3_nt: TGTGCCACCTCGGGGGGCGGGGCTTCGAACACCGGGGAGCTGTTTTTT
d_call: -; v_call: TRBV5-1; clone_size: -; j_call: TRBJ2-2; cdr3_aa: CASSLEQVDTGELFF; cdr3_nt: TGCGCCAGCAGCTTGGAACAGGTCGACACCGGGGAGCTGTTTTTT
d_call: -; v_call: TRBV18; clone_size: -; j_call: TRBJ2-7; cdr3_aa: CASSPTGPYEQYF; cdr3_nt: TGTGCCAGCTCACCCACAGGCCCCTACGAGCAGTACTTC
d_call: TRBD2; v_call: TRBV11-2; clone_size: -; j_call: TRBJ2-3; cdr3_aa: CASRRLAGGRGTDTQYF; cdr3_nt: TGTGCCAGCAGAAGACTAGCGGGGGGGCGGGGCACAGATACGCAGTATTTT
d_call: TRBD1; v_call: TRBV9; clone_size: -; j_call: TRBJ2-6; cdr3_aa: CASSVNRGNSGANVLTF; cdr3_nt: TGTGCCAGCAGCGTAAACAGGGGCAACTCTGGGGCCAACGTCCTGACTTTC
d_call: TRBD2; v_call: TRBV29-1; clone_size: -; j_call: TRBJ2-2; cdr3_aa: CSVLAGTNTGELFF; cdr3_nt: TGCAGCGTGTTAGCGGGGACGAACACCGGGGAGCTGTTTTTT
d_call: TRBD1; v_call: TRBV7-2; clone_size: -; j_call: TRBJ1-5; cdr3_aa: CASSLATGDSQPQHF; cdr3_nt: TGTGCCAGCAGCTTAGCTACAGGGGATAGTCAGCCCCAGCATTTT
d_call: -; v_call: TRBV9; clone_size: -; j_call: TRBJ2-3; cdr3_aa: CASSRGTDTQYF; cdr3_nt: TGTGCCAGCAGCCGCGGCACAGATACGCAGTATTTT
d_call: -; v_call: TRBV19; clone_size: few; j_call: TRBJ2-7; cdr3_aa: CASSIGTGSPYEQYF; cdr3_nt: TGTGCCAGTAGTATAGGCACAGGGTCACCCTACGAGCAGTACTTC
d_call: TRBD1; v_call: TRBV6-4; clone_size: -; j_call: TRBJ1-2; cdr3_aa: CANRDRHNYGYTF; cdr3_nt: TGTGCCAACAGGGACAGACATAACTATGGCTACACCTTC
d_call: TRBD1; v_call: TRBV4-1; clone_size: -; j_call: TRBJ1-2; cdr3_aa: CASSQSTGTGANYGYTF; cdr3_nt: TGCGCCAGCAGCCAGTCGACCGGGACAGGGGCTAACTATGGCTACACCTTC
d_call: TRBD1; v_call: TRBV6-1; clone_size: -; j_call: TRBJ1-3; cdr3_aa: CASSEGTGLGNTIYF; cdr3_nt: TGTGCCAGCAGTGAGGGGACAGGGCTAGGAAACACCATATATTTT
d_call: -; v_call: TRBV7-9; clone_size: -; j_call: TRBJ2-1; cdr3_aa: CASKGNHNEQFF; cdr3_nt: TGTGCCAGCAAGGGGAACCACAATGAGCAGTTCTTC
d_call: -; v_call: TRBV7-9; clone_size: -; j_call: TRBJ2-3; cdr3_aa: CASSLQGGGTDTQYF; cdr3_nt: TGTGCCAGCAGTCTACAGGGAGGGGGCACAGATACGCAGTATTTT
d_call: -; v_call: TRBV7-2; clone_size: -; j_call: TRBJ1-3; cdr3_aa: CASSLYEGNTIYF; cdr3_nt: TGTGCCAGCAGCTTATATGAAGGAAACACCATATATTTT
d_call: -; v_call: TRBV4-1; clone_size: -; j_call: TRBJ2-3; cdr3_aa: CASSQEGTGYTDTQYF; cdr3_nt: TGCGCCAGCAGCCAAGAAGGTACTGGTTATACAGATACGCAGTATTTT
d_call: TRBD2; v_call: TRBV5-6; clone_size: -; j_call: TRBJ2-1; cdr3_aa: CASSLYLRGAYNEQFF; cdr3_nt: TGTGCCAGCAGCTTGTATTTGCGGGGGGCCTACAATGAGCAGTTCTTC
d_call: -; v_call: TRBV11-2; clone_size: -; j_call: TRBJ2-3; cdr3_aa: CASSFGGGTDTQYF; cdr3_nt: TGTGCCAGCAGCTTTGGCGGGGGCACAGATACGCAGTATTTT